Sequencing of this T cell receptor beta chain was carried out in a study of T cells in Graves' hyperthyroidism and ophthalmopathy. TCR beta CDR3 sequences were amplified from RNA transcripts. An initial round of RT-PCR targeting the TCR CDR3 relied on the HTBI primer set. TCRdb called the multiplex PCR reads again in MiXCR, with one record for every CDR3 protein. The sample gives about 570,000 distinct CDR3 sequences, 46% of which show up once; under 20% is in the top ten. The CDR3 is made up of 16 amino acids. Trimming removed 10 bases from V and 2 bases from J; junction bases left unmatched: 11. Per the germline V gene, CDR1 is ENHRY and CDR2 is SYGVKD.

Sequences were obtained from peripheral blood or thyroid tissue (not recorded which). The chain uses TRBV10-3 and TRBJ1-6, with 7 bases aligning to TRBD1. The source of this sequence is an adult woman with Graves' disease, either hyperthyroidism or ophthalmopathy (not recorded which). CDR3 nucleotides: TGTGCCAGCAGCTCGTACAGGGGCACCTATAATTCACCCCTCCACTTT. Protein sequence: CASSSYRGTYNSPLHF.